This T cell receptor beta chain derives from a study of blood T cell repertoires in COVID-19. As for the study in general: Whether acute or convalescent, the COVID-19 samples came from the United States, Italy and Spain.

Original handling: It was from reference gene primer amplification that nucleated cell counts were estimated. Measured with immunoSEQ multiplex PCR; TCRdb has only the in-frame clones, and not every one. That table is the source of V, J and clone size, and D and trimming were worked out from the DNA. The data show 190,000 or so clones, about 90% seen once. This CDR3 is built from 13 residues. The V gene lost 0 bases and the J gene lost 4 bases, with 8 bases spanning the gap. Germline CDR1 is SGHNT and CDR2 is YYREEE (reference sequence). The participants were between roughly 18 and 89 years old and came from some 23 US areas. Donors in Cohort 3 counted as recovered after two negative PCRs, clearance, or symptom resolution.

The clonotype was recovered from a woman aged 18-30 years who had recovered from COVID-19. The chain couples TRBV5-4 to TRBJ2-7; D is perhaps TRBD1 (6 bases). Input material: PBMCs or T cells enriched from blood (not recorded which). In DNA, the CDR3 is TGTGCCAGCAGCTTGGACAGGGCGTACGAGCAGTACTTC. Encoded protein: CASSLDRAYEQYF. Full variable domain (remainder filled in from reference TRBV5-4 and TRBJ2-7): ETGVTQSPTHLIKTRGQQVTLRCSSQSGHNTVSWYQQALGQGPQFIFQYYREEENGRGNFPPRFSGLQFPNYSSELNVNALELDDSALYLCASSLDRAYEQYFGPGTRLTVT.